Shown below are 13 T cell receptor beta chains from a single sample sequenced in a study of tumor-infiltrating lymphocytes in primary liver carcinoma (dated 2017 in TCRdb). The sequencer was an Illumina HiSeq 2500. Starting from roughly 500 ng total RNA, TCRbeta-specific cDNA was produced by reverse transcription with a constant-region primer and ProtoScript II reverse transcriptase. Construction of the TCRbeta libraries relied on three nested rounds of multiplex PCR, following a slightly modified ARM-PCR procedure. Multiplex TRBV1-TRBV30 forward primers and a Cbeta reverse primer were used in the first two PCR rounds, each of which was run for around 10 cycles. TCRdb's own reprocessing of the public reads used fastp at Q25 and MiXCR and kept productive beta chains. All rows with the same CDR3 protein become a single entry with the most common DNA and genes. The sample table contains approximately 330,000 distinct CDR3 sequences; only one count was recorded for less than 65% of them. Clones ranked in the top ten supply roughly 6% of the sample.

Blood RNA was extracted from unsorted whole blood with TRIzol reagent; germline DNA came from the DNeasy Blood & Tissue kit. The material sequenced was peripheral blood. The source is a man aged 35-49 years with primary liver carcinoma and hepatitis B virus infection.

V and J are TRBV30 and TRBJ2-3, with D unclear. Germline V CDR1 and CDR2: GTSNPN, SVGIG (reference sequence). This CDR3 is built from 13 residues. The ends were cut back, 2 bases at V and 6 bases at J, with 12 bases in the middle. The CDR3 spells CAWSPMVLDTQYF. In nucleotides, the CDR3 is TGTGCCTGGAGTCCAATGGTTTTGGATACGCAGTATTTT.

Turning to this clonotype: Compared with germline, one end of the junction differs, possibly owing to a read error. The chain recombines TRBV24-1 with TRBJ1-5, with D perhaps matching TRBD1 (5 bases). CDR3 length: 16 residues. Germline loops: CDR1 KGHDR, CDR2 SFDVKD. The CDR3 sequence is CATSDRSRGSNHPQHF. The CDR3 DNA reads as TGTGCCACCAGTGATCGGTCGAGGGGTTCCAATCATCCCCAGCATTTT.

This clonotype has just a few counts. The chain carries TRBV5-1 and TRBJ1-6, with a tentative D call TRBD1 (5 bases). The ends were cut back, 1 base at V and 5 bases at J, with 10 bases in the middle. Germline CDR1 is SGHRS and CDR2 is YFSETQ. The CDR3 sequence is 15 residues long. CDR3 loop: CASSLWGGDNSPLHF. CDR3 DNA sequence: TGCGCCAGCAGCTTGTGGGGCGGAGATAATTCACCCCTCCACTTT.

This clonotype has a handful of counts. The junction differs from germline at one of its ends, possibly a read error. CDR3 nucleotides: TGTGCCAGCAGCTTGCTAGTGGGAGTTTACGAGCAGTATTTC. It specifies CASSLLVGVYEQYF. The chain is built from TRBV11-2 and TRBJ2-7, with D possibly matching TRBD2 (5 bases). Germline V lookup: CDR1 SGHAT, CDR2 FQNNGV. CDR3 length: 14 residues.

V gene TRBV12-3 or TRBV12-4 combines with J gene TRBJ2-3; TRBD2 matches 8 bases. V was clipped by 6 bases and J by 2 bases; unmatched bases: 13. The CDR3 is 17 residues long. The chain's CDR3 is CASSRLLADVNTDTQYF. The CDR3 DNA follows: TGTGCCAGCAGCCGACTACTAGCGGACGTTAACACAGATACGCAGTATTTT.

The table lists this clonotype with a few counts. V gene TRBV6-2 or TRBV6-3 combines with J gene TRBJ2-7; either TRBD1 or TRBD2 may supply D (5 bases each). The CDR3 covers 13 residues. Germline V gene lookup returns CDR1 MNHEY and CDR2 SVGEGT. V was cut by 8 bases and J by 2 bases, with 13 bases left in between. The CDR3 nucleotides are TGTGCCAGCCGGGGAGTAGGGGCCTACGAGCAGTACTTC. It specifies CASRGVGAYEQYF.

A word on this clonotype: A much bigger clone sits one base away, suggesting this may be a read error. The chain employs TRBV4-1 and TRBJ2-1; 16 nucleotides match TRBD2. This CDR3 has 16 residues. The germline V gene has CDR1 MGHRA and CDR2 YSYEKL. This chain's CDR3 is CTSSPPGTSGRVEQFF. CDR3 nucleotide sequence: TGCACCAGCAGCCCCCCCGGGACTAGCGGGAGGGTTGAGCAGTTCTTC.

This clonotype was seen only once. A read error may explain this, as a much larger clone is one base away. The rearrangement uses TRBV5-1 and TRBJ2-7; 12 bases are shared with TRBD2. Germline lookup yields CDR1 SGHRS and CDR2 YFSETQ. The CDR3 sequence is 16 residues long. The CDR3: CASSEGTSGLPYGQYF. CDR3 nucleotides: TGCGCCAGCAGCGAAGGGACTAGCGGGCTCCCCTACGGGCAGTACTTC.

This sequence joins TRBV19 and TRBJ2-2, with TRBD2 as a possible D gene (6 bases). V dropped 6 bases and J dropped 4 bases, with 12 bases sitting between them. CDR1 and CDR2 from the germline V gene are LNHDA and SQIVND (reference sequence). CDR3 length: 14 amino acids. The DNA for the CDR3 is TGTGCCAGTAGGCCCGTCGGGGGCACCGGGGAGCTGTTTTTT. It is translated as CASRPVGGTGELFF.

As regards this clonotype: One junction end disagrees with the germline gene, perhaps due to a read error. The chain employs TRBV11-2 and TRBJ1-1; TRBD1 might be the D (6 bases). This CDR3 is built from 12 residues. Germline CDR1 and CDR2: SGHAT and FQNNGV. CDR3 sequence (DNA): TGTGCCAGCAGCAAGAGGGGGAATGACGCTTTCTTC. Its translation: CASSKRGNDAFF.

Points on this clonotype: An end of the junction differs from the germline gene, which may be a read error. This chain uses TRBV6-1 with TRBJ2-7, with D unclear. CDR1 is MNHNS, CDR2 SASEGT, per germline. The CDR3 has 15 residues. The CDR3 reads CAGSESASSFREHYF. The CDR3 DNA reads as TGTGCCGGCAGTGAATCGGCTTCCTCCTTCCGCGAGCATTACTTC.

The chain joins TRBV6-1 to TRBJ1-5; 7 bases agree with TRBD1. Trimming at V came to 7 bases and at J to 6 bases, leaving 15 bases not matched to a gene. The CDR3 totals 16 residues. Germline-derived CDR1 and CDR2 are MNHNS and SASEGT. CDR3 loop: CASNLNRGENSQPQHF. CDR3 sequence (DNA): TGTGCCAGCAACCTTAACAGGGGTGAAAACAGTCAGCCCCAGCATTTT.

The sample holds a few counts of this clonotype. The chain links TRBV7-9 to TRBJ2-7; TRBD2 is a possible D gene (7 bases). This CDR3 spans 14 amino acids. V lost 7 bases and J 5 bases, leaving 18 bases between the germline ends. Looked up from germline, CDR1 is SEHNR and CDR2 is FQNEAQ (reference sequence). The CDR3: CASTWGGAPDEQYF. The CDR3 coding sequence is TGTGCCAGCACCTGGGGGGGGGCTCCCGACGAGCAGTACTTC.